This T cell receptor (beta chain) was sequenced for a study of blood T cell repertoires in COVID-19. At the level of the study: The United States, Italy and Spain supplied acute and convalescent COVID-19 samples. PBMCs, B-cell-depleted T cells, or T cells were the source of the cDNA or gDNA that made up the material.

This CDR3 spans 16 amino acids. CDR1 and CDR2 (germline): LGHNA, YSLEER. The V gene lost 0 bases and the J gene lost 6 bases, with 12 bases spanning the gap. In the original processing: The authors estimated nucleated cell counts from reference gene primer amplification. Method: immunoSEQ multiplex PCR; TCRdb's copy keeps in-frame clones and lacks some. V and J calls and clone size come straight from that table; D and trimming were deduced from the DNA. In the table there are tens of thousands of clones, 80% to 90% of which are singletons. The chain combines TRBV4-3 with TRBJ1-6, with D possibly matching TRBD1 (5 bases). The source is an older man in a cohort sampled during active COVID-19. The sample was peripheral blood. The CDR3 sequence is CASSQDFGGLNSPLHF. CDR3 nucleotides: TGCGCCAGCAGCCAAGATTTCGGGGGTCTTAATTCACCCCTCCACTTT.